These 25 T cell receptor beta chains were all obtained from the same sample, sequenced in a study of identical twins. TCRdb re-called the 5' RACE reads through MiXCR, storing one row per CDR3 protein. The data show under 250,000 distinct CDR3 sequences, with about a tenth seen just once and 5% to 6% held by the top ten. What was sequenced was memory (CD45RO+) T cells sorted from blood. The source is a woman aged 18-35 years in good health.

This clonotype was recorded at least ten times. V usage is TRBV11-2 and J usage is TRBJ2-1; D remains unclear. The germline V and J ends were trimmed by 6 bases and 3 bases, with 18 bases remaining between them. Germline V gives CDR1 SGHAT, CDR2 FQNNGV. The CDR3 has 16 amino acids. For the CDR3, the DNA is TGTGCCAGCAGTTCCCTTGAAGGCAGGCGCTACAATGAGCAGTTCTTC. Translated: CASSSLEGRRYNEQFF. Full variable domain (missing parts from reference TRBV11-2 and TRBJ2-1): EAGVAQSPRYKIIEKRQSVAFWCNPISGHATLYWYQQILGQGPKLLIQFQNNGVVDDSQLPKDRFSAERLKGVDSTLKIQPAKLEDSAVYLCASSSLEGRRYNEQFFGPGTRLTVL.

This clonotype came up a few times. V usage is TRBV3-1 and J usage is TRBJ2-3; the match to TRBD2 covers 9 bases. The CDR3 is 17 amino acids. The J segment lost 8 bases and the V segment lost 3 bases, leaving 15 bases of the junction unmatched. Per germline, CDR1 LGHDT and CDR2 YNNKEL (reference sequence). The CDR3 here is CASSHGGGSGRFGTQYF. The CDR3 DNA sequence: TGTGCCAGCAGCCATGGGGGGGGTAGCGGGAGATTCGGTACGCAGTATTTT.

A few counts support this clonotype. V usage is TRBV12-3 or TRBV12-4 and J usage is TRBJ2-1; D not resolved. V was trimmed by 6 bases and J by 12 bases, leaving 18 bases between them. The CDR3 runs 13 residues. CDR3 amino acids: CASSIGSSIRQFF. In DNA, the CDR3 is TGTGCCAGCAGCATTGGGTCGAGTATCCGGCAGTTCTTC.

This clonotype was observed a handful of times. The genes are TRBV12-3 or TRBV12-4 and TRBJ1-2; D unclear. This CDR3 is 13 amino acids long. The V end was cut by 2 bases, the J end by 4 bases, with 8 bases between. CDR3 region: CASSLKGGYGYTF. The CDR3 DNA reads TGTGCCAGCAGTTTAAAGGGCGGCTATGGCTACACCTTC.

The rearrangement joins TRBV12-3 or TRBV12-4 to TRBJ1-1; no clear D gene. The CDR3 sequence is 14 residues long. The germline V and J ends were trimmed by 3 bases and 0 bases, with 8 bases remaining between them. CDR3 sequence: CASSFSHMNTEAFF. As DNA, the CDR3 is TGTGCCAGCAGTTTTAGTCACATGAACACTGAAGCTTTCTTT.

The rearrangement joins TRBV7-9 to TRBJ2-3, with no clear D. The CDR3 is 14 amino acids. V shed 1 base and J shed 2 bases, with 7 bases lying between them. Germline CDR1 is SEHNR and CDR2 is FQNEAQ (reference sequence). CDR3 sequence (DNA): TGTGCCAGCAGCTTAGAGGGTTACACAGATACGCAGTATTTT. This codes for CASSLEGYTDTQYF.

Ten or more counts support this clonotype. The chain employs TRBV3-1 and TRBJ2-7; D gene ambiguous. The germline V gene has CDR1 LGHDT and CDR2 YNNKEL (reference sequence). Trimming removed 2 bases at V and 6 bases at J, with 14 bases between. This CDR3 spans 14 amino acids. The CDR3 bases are TGTGCCAGCAGCCAACTGGTCTGGGTTGGCGAGCAGTACTTC. This gives the protein CASSQLVWVGEQYF.

In its sample, this clonotype was seen a few times. The V call is TRBV20-1, the J call TRBJ1-2; 7 bases line up with TRBD1. This CDR3 spans 14 amino acids. CDR1 DFQATT and CDR2 SNEGSKA come from the germline V gene (reference sequence). V was clipped by 2 bases and J by 4 bases; unmatched bases: 7. The CDR3 DNA sequence: TGCAGTGCTAGAAGACAGGGACATGGCTATGGCTACACCTTC. Protein product: CSARRQGHGYGYTF.

This clonotype was found a few times. This chain uses TRBV20-1 with TRBJ1-1, with no clear D. The CDR3 spans 12 residues. V was clipped by 0 bases and J by 3 bases, with 5 bases between them. The germline gives CDR1 DFQATT, CDR2 SNEGSKA (reference sequence). This chain's CDR3 is CSARDPYTEAFF. Written as DNA, the CDR3 is TGCAGTGCTAGAGATCCTTACACTGAAGCTTTCTTT.

This clonotype was seen a few times. The V and J genes are TRBV20-1 and TRBJ2-3; D is possibly TRBD1 (6 bases). This CDR3 spans 12 amino acids. CDR1 DFQATT and CDR2 SNEGSKA come from the germline V gene (reference sequence). V lost 6 bases and J lost 7, with 14 bases in between. CDR3 sequence (DNA): TGCAGTGCAAAGGACAGCCCATATACGCAGTATTTT. This codes for CSAKDSPYTQYF.

This clonotype came up a few times. The gene calls are TRBV6-6 and TRBJ2-5; 9 bases match TRBD1. Per germline, CDR1 MNHNY and CDR2 SVGAGI (reference sequence). The CDR3 consists of 13 residues. Losses at the gene ends were 7 bases for V and 4 bases for J; bases not matched to a gene: 4. The CDR3 here is CASTPDRGETQYF. CDR3 sequence (DNA): TGTGCCAGCACGCCGGACAGGGGAGAGACCCAGTACTTC.

The chain has TRBV6-2 or TRBV6-3 and TRBJ2-3; TRBD2 matches 7 bases. Looked up from germline, CDR1 is MNHEY and CDR2 is SVGEGT. V lost 4 bases and J lost 4; bases outside the gene matches: 5. The CDR3 has 14 amino acids. The chain's CDR3 is CASSLARESDTQYF. The DNA for the CDR3 is TGTGCCAGCAGTTTGGCGCGGGAGTCAGATACGCAGTATTTT.

In this sample, this clonotype turned up many times. CDR3 in amino acids: CASSPGSTNEKLFF. The CDR3 coding sequence is TGTGCCAGCTCCCCGGGGTCAACTAATGAAAAACTGTTTTTT. This chain links TRBV12-3 or TRBV12-4 with TRBJ1-4, with D unresolved. V lost 8 bases to trimming and J lost 0 bases, with 10 bases between them. This CDR3 has 14 amino acids.

This clonotype showed up many times. The chain is built from TRBV7-9 and TRBJ1-4; 9 bases match TRBD1. This CDR3 comprises 14 residues. The germline CDR1 and CDR2 sequences are SEHNR and FQNEAQ (reference sequence). V trimming: 4 bases; J trimming: 7 bases; junction bases outside the gene matches: 4. In DNA form, the CDR3 reads TGTGCCAGCAGCTCCGGGACAGGGTTTGAAAAACTGTTTTTT. It codes for CASSSGTGFEKLFF.

This clonotype was seen many times. The chain links TRBV2 to TRBJ1-3; D unresolved. The V end lost 7 bases, the J end lost 2 bases, and 12 bases lay between the germline ends. The CDR3 length is 14 residues. CDR1 and CDR2 from the germline V gene are SNHLY and FYNNEI. The DNA for the CDR3 is TGTGCCAGCAACGAGCGCGCCACTGGAAACACCATATATTTT. Protein sequence: CASNERATGNTIYF.

This clonotype was found many times. V is TRBV18 and J is TRBJ2-4; D is ambiguous. This CDR3 is 15 amino acids long. Trimming left V 0 bases short and J 6 bases short, with 12 bases between. Germline CDR1 KGHSH, CDR2 LQKENI. CDR3 sequence reads: CASSPPITRSNIQYF. CDR3 in DNA: TGTGCCAGCTCACCACCGATCACGCGGTCAAACATTCAGTACTTC.

This clonotype came up many times. The rearrangement uses TRBV5-1 and TRBJ2-1; the match to TRBD1 covers 7 bases. After removal of 5 bases from V and 5 bases from J, the junction contained 13 bases not matched to a gene. The length of the CDR3 is 16 residues. Germline V CDR1 and CDR2: SGHRS, YFSETQ. CDR3 region: CASSSRWDRYNNEQFF. For the CDR3, the DNA is TGCGCCAGCAGTTCTCGCTGGGACAGATATAACAATGAGCAGTTCTTC.

This clonotype has at least ten counts. This rearrangement joins TRBV10-2 to TRBJ2-7; 8 bases are a match to TRBD1. J was trimmed by 3 bases and V by 2 bases; bases with no gene match: 0. The CDR3 totals 13 residues. Germline CDR1 and CDR2: WSHSY and SAAADI. As DNA, the CDR3 is TGCGCCAGCAGTGAGACAGGGGGCTACGAGCAGTACTTC. Translating it yields CASSETGGYEQYF.

A remark on this clonotype: This sequence may be a read error, since a much larger clone differs from it by one base. V gene TRBV5-1 combines with J gene TRBJ2-5; D may be TRBD1 (5 bases). The CDR3 loop spans 15 amino acids. CDR1 and CDR2 (germline): SGHRS, YFSETQ. With 4 bases removed from V and 5 bases from J, the gap between germline ends came to 18 bases. CDR3 protein: CASSLDSASMETQYF. The CDR3 nucleotides read TGCGCCAGCAGCCTTGACAGTGCTTCGATGGAGACCCAGTACTTC.

This chain uses TRBV7-9 with TRBJ1-2; TRBD1 might be the D (5 bases). V lost 6 bases, J lost 2 bases, and 10 bases lay in between. The CDR3 has 13 residues. The germline gives CDR1 SEHNR, CDR2 FQNEAQ (reference sequence). The CDR3 spells CASSRQTNYGYTF. DNA for the CDR3: TGTGCCAGCAGTAGACAGACCAACTATGGCTACACCTTC.

This clonotype was counted a few times. The chain couples TRBV20-1 to TRBJ1-1, with a possible D match to TRBD1 (5 bases). The germline CDR1 and CDR2 sequences are DFQATT and SNEGSKA (reference sequence). V was pared by 6 bases and J by 6 bases, with 26 bases between. The CDR3 is made up of 16 amino acids. The CDR3 reads CSARDSKTTKAAEAFF. The CDR3 bases are TGCAGTGCCCGGGACTCTAAGACTACGAAGGCGGCTGAAGCTTTCTTT.

The chain employs TRBV6-1 and TRBJ1-1, with D possibly being TRBD1 (5 bases). This CDR3 region has 13 residues. Deletions cut 8 bases from V and 4 bases from J, with 14 bases between. Germline CDR1 is MNHNS and CDR2 is SASEGT. CDR3 sequence: CASGPAGSTEAFF. CDR3 sequence (DNA): TGTGCCAGCGGTCCTGCAGGGAGCACTGAAGCTTTCTTT.

This chain connects TRBV6-5 to TRBJ1-1, with unresolved D. Trimming pared 8 bases from V and 3 bases from J, leaving 7 bases between. Germline lookup yields CDR1 MNHEY and CDR2 SVGAGI. This CDR3 spans 11 amino acids. CDR3 sequence (DNA): TGTGCCAGCCAATTACACACTGAAGCTTTCTTT. It codes for CASQLHTEAFF.

This chain joins TRBV20-1 and TRBJ2-1; TRBD2 aligns across 11 bases. CDR1 is DFQATT, CDR2 SNEGSKA, per germline (reference sequence). The CDR3 covers 15 residues. J gave up 6 bases and V 1 base, and 5 bases lay outside the gene matches. The CDR3 region is CSARAGTSGGNEQFF. The CDR3 nucleotides are TGCAGTGCTAGAGCCGGGACTAGCGGAGGCAATGAGCAGTTCTTC.

This clonotype was seen at least ten times. This chain connects TRBV5-1 to TRBJ2-3, with TRBD2 matching 8 bases. The J segment lost 2 bases and the V segment lost 6 bases, leaving 11 bases of the junction unmatched. Germline loops: CDR1 SGHRS, CDR2 YFSETQ. The CDR3 consists of 16 residues. The CDR3 DNA reads as TGCGCCAGCACAACGATGACTAGCGAGTACACAGATACGCAGTATTTT. Translated, it gives CASTTMTSEYTDTQYF.